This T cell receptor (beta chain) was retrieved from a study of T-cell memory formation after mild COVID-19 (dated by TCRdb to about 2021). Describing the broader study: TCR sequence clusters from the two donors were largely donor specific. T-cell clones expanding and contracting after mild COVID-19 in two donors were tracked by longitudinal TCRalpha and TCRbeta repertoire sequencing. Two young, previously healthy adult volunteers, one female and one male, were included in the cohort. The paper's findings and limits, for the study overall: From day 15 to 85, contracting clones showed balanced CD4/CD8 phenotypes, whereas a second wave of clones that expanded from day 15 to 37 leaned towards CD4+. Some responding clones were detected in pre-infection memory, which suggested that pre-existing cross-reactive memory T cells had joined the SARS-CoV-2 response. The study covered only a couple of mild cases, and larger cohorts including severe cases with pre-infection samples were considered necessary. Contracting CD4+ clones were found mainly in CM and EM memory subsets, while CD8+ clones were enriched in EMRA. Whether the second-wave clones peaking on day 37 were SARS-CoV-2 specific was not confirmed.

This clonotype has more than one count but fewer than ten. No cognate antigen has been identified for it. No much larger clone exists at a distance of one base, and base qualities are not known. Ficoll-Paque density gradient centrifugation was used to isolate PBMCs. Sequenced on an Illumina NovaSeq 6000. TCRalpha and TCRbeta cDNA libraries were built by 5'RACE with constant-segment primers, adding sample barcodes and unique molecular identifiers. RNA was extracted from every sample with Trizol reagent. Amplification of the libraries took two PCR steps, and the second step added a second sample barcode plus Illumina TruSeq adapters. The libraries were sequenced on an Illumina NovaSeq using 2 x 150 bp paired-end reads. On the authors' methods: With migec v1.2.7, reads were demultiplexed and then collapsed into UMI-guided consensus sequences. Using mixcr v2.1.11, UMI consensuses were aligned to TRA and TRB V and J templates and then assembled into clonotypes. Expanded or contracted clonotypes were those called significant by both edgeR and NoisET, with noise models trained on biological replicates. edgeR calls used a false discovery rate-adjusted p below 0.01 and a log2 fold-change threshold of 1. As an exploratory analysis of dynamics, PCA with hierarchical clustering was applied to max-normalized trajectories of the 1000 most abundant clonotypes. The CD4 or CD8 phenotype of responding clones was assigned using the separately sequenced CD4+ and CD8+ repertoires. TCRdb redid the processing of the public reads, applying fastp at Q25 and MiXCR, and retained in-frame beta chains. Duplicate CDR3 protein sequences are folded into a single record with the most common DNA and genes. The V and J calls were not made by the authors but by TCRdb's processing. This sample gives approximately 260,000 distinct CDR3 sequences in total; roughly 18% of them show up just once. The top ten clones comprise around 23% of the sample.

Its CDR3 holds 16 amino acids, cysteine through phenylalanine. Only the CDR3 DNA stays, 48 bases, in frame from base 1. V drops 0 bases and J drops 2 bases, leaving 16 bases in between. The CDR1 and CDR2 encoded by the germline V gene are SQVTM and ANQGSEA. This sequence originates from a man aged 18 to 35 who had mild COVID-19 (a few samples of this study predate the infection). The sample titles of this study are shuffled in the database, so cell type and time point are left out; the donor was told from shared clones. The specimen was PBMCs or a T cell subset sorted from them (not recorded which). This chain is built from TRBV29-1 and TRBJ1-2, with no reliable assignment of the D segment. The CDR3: CSVEDRPHILNYGYTF. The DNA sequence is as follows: TGCAGCGTTGAAGATCGCCCACATATACTAAACTATGGCTACACCTTC.